The clone carrying this T cell receptor (beta chain) was recorded once. V shed 4 bases and J 3 bases; nucleotides not matched to a gene: 10. The CDR3 extends over 17 amino acids. Germline V lookup: CDR1 SGHTS, CDR2 YDEGEE. Repertoires were generated with immunoSEQ multiplex PCR, while TCRdb's copy carries only in-frame clones and drops some. The table shows about 30,000 clones, with over 75% occurring only once. This entry belongs to a study of regulatory dendritic cells for organ transplantation. J is TRBJ1-5 and V is TRBV5-8; 10 nucleotides line up with TRBD1. This receptor was obtained from a human donor in good health. The sequenced sample consisted of memory CD4+ T cells from blood. The subset denotes: CD45RO+ memory T cells. In DNA, the CDR3 is TGTGCCAGCAGCCCCTCCGGGACAGGGGCCCTCAATCAGCCCCAGCATTTT. Translating gives CASSPSGTGALNQPQHF.